The TCR beta chain under discussion was sequenced for a study of CD8+ T cells in alopecia areata. Findings of the study overall: An increase in clonality over normal scalp was evident in lesional scalp, especially alopecia totalis/universalis. Mouse data revealed clearer TCR sharing than patient data did, a gap possibly tied to HLA. Resident alphabeta T-cell populations of normal skin are likewise subject to sequencing in scalp samples.

cDNA serving as the sequencing template came from extracted, reverse transcribed RNA. Data came from immunoSEQ multiplex PCR; TCRdb stores just in-frame clones and leaves some out. The sample lists 98,000 or so clones; approximately 60% were seen once. PBMCs, the starting material, were the source of sorted CD4+ and CD8+ T cells. The CDR3 sequence is 14 residues long. The germline gives CDR1 GTSNPN, CDR2 SVGIG (reference sequence). Trimming took off 3 bases at V and 2 bases at J, with 11 bases between the two ends. On this clone itself: As yet, its antigen is unknown.

Material: CD8+ T cells sorted from blood. The sequence was collected from a human donor in good health. This chain joins TRBV30 and TRBJ2-1, with D tentatively TRBD2 (6 bases). This CDR3 reads CAWRSGEAYNEQFF. CDR3 nucleotides: TGTGCCTGGAGATCGGGGGAGGCCTACAATGAGCAGTTCTTC.